The rows below give T cell receptor beta chains drawn from one sample of a study of glioma-infiltrating T cells after dendritic cell vaccination. Data came from immunoSEQ multiplex PCR; TCRdb stores just in-frame clones and leaves some out. Among fewer than 85,000 clones, roughly 84% were seen once, and the ten largest hold 2% to 2.5%. The input for sequencing was blood, taken after dendritic cell vaccination. All receptors come from a human donor with glioblastoma. Both conserved end residues are part of each CDR3. A D gene is named only where the DNA matches it firmly. Only part of the rows carry a size: once, few, many, or a class if the clone is expanded.

>TRBV13|.|TRBJ2-7|.
CASGQGGQIWGGGPYEQYF
TGTGCCAGCGGGCAAGGGGGCCAGATCTGGGGCGGGGGGCCCTACGAGCAGTACTTC
>TRBV12-5|.|TRBJ1-2|TRBD1
CASGEQGARYGYTF
TGTGCTAGTGGGGAACAGGGGGCGCGCTATGGCTACACCTTC
>TRBV4-3|.|TRBJ2-7|TRBD2
CASSSLGLAGEGYEQYF
TGCGCCAGCAGCAGTCTGGGACTAGCGGGAGAAGGTTACGAGCAGTACTTC
>TRBV7-2|once|TRBJ1-5|TRBD1
CASSLAYRERQGPNQPQHF
TGTGCCAGCAGCTTAGCCTACCGCGAAAGACAGGGGCCTAATCAGCCCCAGCATTTT
>TRBV18|.|TRBJ2-6|.
CASSGQTSGANVLTF
TGTGCCAGCTCAGGGCAGACCTCTGGGGCCAACGTCCTGACTTTC
>TRBV18|.|TRBJ2-1|.
CASSGRGDHEQFF
TGTGCCAGCTCCGGCAGGGGGGACCATGAGCAGTTCTTC
>TRBV6-5|.|TRBJ2-1|.
CASSRGSYNEQFF
TGTGCCAGCAGTCGGGGGAGCTACAATGAGCAGTTCTTC
>TRBV4-2|.|TRBJ2-7|.
CASSQAGRGSPYEQYF
TGTGCCAGCAGCCAGGCCGGGCGGGGCTCCCCCTACGAGCAGTACTTC
>TRBV6-5|.|TRBJ2-7|.
CASTPSSKSSYEQYF
TGTGCCAGCACACCCTCTAGCAAGAGCTCCTACGAGCAGTACTTC
>TRBV6-5|.|TRBJ1-5|TRBD1
CASSRTGNSNQPQHF
TGTGCCAGCAGTCGGACAGGGAACTCCAATCAGCCCCAGCATTTT
>TRBV6-6|once|TRBJ1-6|.
CASSHRESLSPLHF
TGTGCCAGCAGCCACAGGGAATCGTTATCACCCCTCCACTTT
>TRBV25-1|.|TRBJ2-7|.
CASSEQYGVYEQYF
TGTGCCAGCAGTGAACAGTATGGTGTATACGAGCAGTACTTC
>TRBV5-1|once|TRBJ2-7|.
CASSLGLTYEQYF
TGCGCCAGCAGCTTGGGACTTACCTACGAGCAGTACTTC
>TRBV29-1|.|TRBJ2-7|.
CSVENSRTYEQYF
TGCAGCGTTGAGAACAGCCGGACCTACGAGCAGTACTTC
>TRBV7-2|.|TRBJ1-2|.
CASSLEGRESGYGYTF
TGTGCCAGCAGCTTAGAAGGGCGGGAAAGCGGCTATGGCTACACCTTC
>TRBV4-3|medium-sized|TRBJ2-7|.
CASSPRQTLSYEQYF
TGCGCCAGCAGCCCACGACAGACCCTCTCCTACGAGCAGTACTTC
>TRBV10-1|.|TRBJ1-1|.
CASSDSTARNTEAFF
TGCGCCAGCAGTGATTCGACAGCTAGGAACACTGAAGCTTTCTTT
>TRBV6-5|.|TRBJ2-4|TRBD2
CASSYQGGTSKNIQYF
TGTGCCAGCAGTTACCAGGGCGGGACTAGCAAAAACATTCAGTACTTC
>TRBV4-1|.|TRBJ1-3|.
CASSQEFRAHTIYF
TGCGCCAGCAGCCAAGAGTTCAGGGCACACACCATATATTTT
>TRBV18|.|TRBJ2-7|TRBD1
CASSPQAGQGIEQYF
TGTGCCAGCTCACCACAAGCTGGACAGGGCATCGAGCAGTACTTC
>TRBV5-5|once|TRBJ2-3|TRBD1
CASSPTGKGTDTQYF
TGTGCCAGCAGCCCGACAGGGAAAGGCACAGATACGCAGTATTTT
>TRBV5-5|.|TRBJ1-1|.
CASSLTTVGETEAFF
TGTGCCAGCAGCTTGACGACAGTTGGGGAAACTGAAGCTTTCTTT
>TRBV19|once|TRBJ2-7|TRBD2
CASSIRLAGGAYEQYF
TGTGCCAGTAGTATCCGACTAGCGGGGGGCGCCTACGAGCAGTACTTC
>TRBV19|.|TRBJ2-2|TRBD1
CASSIRQGSTGELFF
TGTGCCAGTAGTATTAGACAGGGCTCGACCGGGGAGCTGTTTTTT
>TRBV2|.|TRBJ1-3|TRBD1
CASNQGAGNTIYF
TGTGCCAGCAACCAGGGGGCTGGAAACACCATATATTTT
>TRBV5-7|.|TRBJ2-3|TRBD1
CASSPPPGQGKGDTQYF
TGTGCCAGCAGCCCGCCACCGGGACAGGGGAAAGGAGATACGCAGTATTTT
>TRBV28|.|TRBJ1-1|.
CASFLQTGSTEAFF
TGTGCCAGTTTCCTTCAGACGGGGAGCACTGAAGCTTTCTTT
>TRBV28|.|TRBJ2-7|TRBD2
CASRGLASEQYF
TGTGCCAGCAGGGGACTAGCTTCCGAGCAGTACTTC
>TRBV10-3|many|TRBJ1-1|.
CATGKGFEWAFF
TGTGCCACCGGAAAGGGGTTCGAGTGGGCTTTCTTT